A selection of T cell receptor beta chains follows, all from one sample in a study of blood T cell repertoires in COVID-19. Sequenced by immunoSEQ multiplex PCR; TCRdb stores in-frame clones only, minus some. The sample yields roughly 220,000 clones, around 81% seen once. The sample comprised peripheral blood. These receptors were collected from a woman aged 60 to 75 with acute or convalescent COVID-19. Both conserved end residues are trimmed from each CDR3. Each record gives: V gene, J gene, CDR3 protein.

>TRBV4-1|TRBJ1-4
ASSQLGFGEKLF
>TRBV6-4|TRBJ1-2
ASKKGARYSNYGYT
>TRBV5-4|TRBJ2-3
ASSEGLRDTQY
>TRBV2|TRBJ2-2
ASRKDRGTVSGELF
>TRBV30|TRBJ1-2
AWTAHSGGYT
>TRBV5-1|TRBJ1-3
ASSLAGGTGNTIY
>TRBV6-5|TRBJ2-7
ASSYSGGVNSYEQY
>TRBV11-2|TRBJ1-3
ASSLVQGSGNTIY
>TRBV29-1|TRBJ1-1
SAQMGGWNTEAF
>TRBV4-2|TRBJ2-5
ASSQDHLAGRETQY
>TRBV7-8|TRBJ2-7
ASSQCRGASDSYEQY
>TRBV2|TRBJ1-6
ASSPDRGGSPLH
>TRBV19|TRBJ1-4
ASCPQTGTGVFATNEKLF
>TRBV4-1|TRBJ2-4
ASSQGGGRALAKNIQY
>TRBV6-1|TRBJ1-5
ASSEARTGFSNQPQH
>TRBV7-3|TRBJ2-7
ASSLFSLTGASYEQY
>TRBV6-6|TRBJ1-4
ASSPKDRGSEKLF
>TRBV10-1|TRBJ1-5
ASSGPGLEGRKQPQH
>TRBV5-1|TRBJ2-2
ASTPHGTGELF
>TRBV19|TRBJ1-3
ASSMGQGFRGNTIY
>TRBV4-1|TRBJ1-5
ASSPYRDNQPQH
>TRBV12-2|TRBJ2-5
ASRSPGGGVQETQY